This T cell receptor beta chain was sequenced for a study of patients and donors after allogeneic stem cell transplantation (dated by TCRdb to about 2020). As regards this clonotype: The antigen this receptor binds is unknown. No base-level quality is on record; no much larger clone is a single base apart.

V is cut back by 3 bases and J by 0 bases, with 7 bases in the junction unmatched. The CDR3 has 16 amino acids, counting the end cysteine and phenylalanine. The entry retains the CDR3 DNA only, 48 bases that are in frame from base 1. CDR1 and CDR2 (SGHRS, YFSETQ) derive from the germline V gene. The library was generated by RT-PCR. Sequencing relied on a NextSeq 550. The raw public reads went through TCRdb reprocessing: fastp at Q25, MiXCR clone calling, in-frame beta chains kept. Under each unique CDR3 protein, matching rows form one entry showing the most common genes and DNA. This sample lists hundreds of thousands of distinct CDR3 sequences; 16% were detected once. The ten largest clones represent about 7% of the sample.

Specimen: blood, either unsorted or a sorted T cell fraction (not recorded which). The chain links TRBV5-1 with TRBJ2-3, with 7 middle bases fitting TRBD2. The origin of this receptor is a human donor who was either an allogeneic HSCT recipient or a stem cell or donor lymphocyte infusion donor (not recorded which). It is not recorded whose cells these are; they may come from a transplant donor. The DNA reads as follows: TGCGCCAGCAGCTCCTCAGCGGGACTAAGCACAGATACGCAGTATTTT. This sequence encodes CASSSSAGLSTDTQYF.